This T cell receptor (beta chain) was obtained from a study of persistence of HIV-infected CD4 T cells. Across the whole study: Anti-CD3/anti-CD28 stimulation activated a higher proportion of cells than antigen stimulation, with lower memory fraction. Whole-study results and caveats: Degenerate expanded CDR3beta sequences were enriched among CMV- and Gag-responding cells.

A word on this clone: Its matching antigen is unknown.

Sequencing used immunoSEQ version 4 in survey mode. Clones were sequenced by immunoSEQ multiplex PCR, and TCRdb holds only the in-frame ones, with some missing. Here the sample spans under 55,000 clones, around 90% being singletons. This nonspecific control used anti-CD3/anti-CD28 bead stimulation of CD4+ T cells. Sorting selected CD4+ T cells upregulating both CD40 ligand and CD69. The V and J ends lost 7 bases and 1 base respectively, with 17 bases between them. This CDR3 has 16 residues. Germline values: CDR1 ENHRY, CDR2 SYGVKD. The chain uses TRBV10-3 and TRBJ1-3, with D perhaps TRBD1 (5 bases). Sequenced material: CD4+ T cells sorted from PBMCs after approximately 19-hour stimulation, taken from a patient who received antiretroviral therapy. The TCR comes from an adult woman with HIV who was CMV-seropositive. Written as DNA, the CDR3 is TGTGCCATCACCTCAGGGCGCGACGCGTCTGGAAACACCATATATTTT. It encodes CAITSGRDASGNTIYF.